A selection of T cell receptor beta chains follows, all from one sample in a study of Ad26.COV2.S vaccination and SARS-CoV-2 variants. Repertoires were generated with immunoSEQ multiplex PCR, while TCRdb's copy carries only in-frame clones and drops some. Of around 320,000 clones detected, over 80% appear once; the ten largest clones hold about 2.1%. The input for sequencing was peripheral blood, taken in a trial of Ad26.COV2.S vaccine versus placebo. The source is a person between 18 and 60 years old who received the Ad26.COV2.S COVID-19 vaccine or a placebo. Both conserved end residues are part of each CDR3. The D gene is left open where the match is weak. Clone size is shown for a subset of rows, as once, few, many or a class of expanded clone.

abundance	v_gene	d_gene	j_gene	CDR3aa	CDR3nt
-	TRBV19	TRBD1	TRBJ2-2	CASSDPGQGRTGELFF	TGTGCCAGTAGCGACCCAGGACAGGGAAGAACCGGGGAGCTGTTTTTT
-	TRBV11-2	-	TRBJ2-3	CASSLAGTDTQYF	TGTGCCAGCAGCTTAGCGGGGACAGATACGCAGTATTTT
-	TRBV7-9	TRBD1	TRBJ2-2	CASSLTGVGTGELFF	TGTGCCAGCAGCTTGACAGGGGTAGGAACCGGGGAGCTGTTTTTT
-	TRBV28	-	TRBJ2-7	CASSPRRTGDSEQYF	TGTGCCAGCAGCCCCCGGCGTACAGGGGACTCCGAGCAGTACTTC
-	TRBV2	-	TRBJ2-2	CASSEATGAGELFF	TGTGCCAGCAGTGAAGCGACGGGGGCCGGGGAGCTGTTTTTT
-	TRBV6-5	TRBD1	TRBJ2-4	CASRWDRASKNIQYF	TGTGCCAGCCGTTGGGACAGGGCGTCCAAAAACATTCAGTACTTC
-	TRBV19	-	TRBJ1-2	CASSRQGDYGYTF	TGTGCCAGTAGTCGGCAGGGCGACTATGGCTACACCTTC
-	TRBV3-1/TRBV3-2	-	TRBJ2-2	CASSPFGRTNTGELFF	TGTGCCAGCAGCCCATTTGGTCGGACAAACACCGGGGAGCTGTTTTTT
-	TRBV3-1/TRBV3-2	TRBD1	TRBJ2-7	CASSHPGTGVYEQYF	TGTGCCAGCAGCCATCCCGGGACAGGGGTATACGAGCAGTACTTC
-	TRBV13	-	TRBJ2-3	CASSPLRTDTQYF	TGTGCCAGCAGCCCCCTCCGCACAGATACGCAGTATTTT
-	TRBV7-3	-	TRBJ2-3	CASSLQPVGSTDTQYF	TGTGCCAGCAGCTTACAACCGGTCGGAAGCACAGATACGCAGTATTTT
-	TRBV7-3	-	TRBJ2-5	CASSLAPQETQYF	TGTGCCAGCAGCTTAGCCCCCCAGGAGACCCAGTACTTC
-	TRBV19	TRBD1	TRBJ2-7	CASSAGTGSYEQYF	TGTGCCAGTAGTGCCGGGACAGGGTCCTACGAGCAGTACTTC
-	TRBV9	-	TRBJ1-1	CASSLGHQNTEAFF	TGTGCCAGCAGCTTGGGACATCAGAACACTGAAGCTTTCTTT
-	TRBV9	-	TRBJ1-2	CASSVADGRGGYTF	TGTGCCAGCAGCGTAGCTGACGGAAGAGGAGGCTACACCTTC
-	TRBV7-8	-	TRBJ2-7	CASSLGLRIYEQYF	TGTGCCAGCAGCTTAGGACTACGGATCTACGAGCAGTACTTC
-	TRBV5-1	-	TRBJ2-2	CASSSGNTGELFF	TGCGCCAGCAGCTCAGGGAACACCGGGGAGCTGTTTTTT
-	TRBV18	TRBD2	TRBJ2-7	CASAGGPGQYYEQYF	TGTGCCAGCGCGGGGGGGCCGGGACAGTACTACGAGCAGTACTTC
once	TRBV7-5	-	TRBJ1-1	CVRSYTGTDNTEAFF	TGTGTCAGAAGCTACACCGGGACGGATAACACTGAAGCTTTCTTT
-	TRBV9	-	TRBJ2-2	CASSVVSRGASLNTGELFF	TGTGCCAGCAGCGTGGTCAGTCGGGGGGCATCGCTGAACACCGGGGAGCTGTTTTTT
few	TRBV7-3	-	TRBJ2-3	CASSLSGGMTDTQYF	TGTGCCAGCAGCTTATCGGGGGGCATGACAGATACGCAGTATTTT
-	TRBV5-5	-	TRBJ1-1	CASSLEGATEAFF	TGTGCCAGCAGCTTAGAGGGTGCCACTGAAGCTTTCTTT
-	TRBV3-1/TRBV3-2	TRBD2	TRBJ2-7	CASSQGSGGYEQYF	TGTGCCAGCAGCCAAGGTAGCGGGGGCTACGAGCAGTACTTC